This T cell receptor beta chain was sequenced during a study of T cells in Graves' hyperthyroidism and ophthalmopathy. On this clonotype: A junction end diverges from the germline sequence, so it may reflect a read error.

The TCR beta CDR3 regions underwent amplification using RNA transcripts as the source. First-round RT-PCR targeting the TCR CDR3 was performed with the HTBI primer set. MiXCR, run by TCRdb on the multiplex PCR reads, gives a single entry per CDR3 protein. Among under 600,000 distinct CDR3 sequences listed, around 15% were seen once. The sequence came from a woman aged 40 to 55 with Graves' ophthalmopathy. Sequencing input: blood.

CDR3 nucleotides: TGTGCCAGCAGCCTAGACAGGGTCGTACCCCCTACGCAGTATTTT. It encodes CASSLDRVVPPTQYF. V and J are TRBV11-2 and TRBJ2-3; 7 nucleotides align to TRBD1. CDR1 is SGHAT, CDR2 FQNNGV, per germline. The CDR3 has 15 residues.